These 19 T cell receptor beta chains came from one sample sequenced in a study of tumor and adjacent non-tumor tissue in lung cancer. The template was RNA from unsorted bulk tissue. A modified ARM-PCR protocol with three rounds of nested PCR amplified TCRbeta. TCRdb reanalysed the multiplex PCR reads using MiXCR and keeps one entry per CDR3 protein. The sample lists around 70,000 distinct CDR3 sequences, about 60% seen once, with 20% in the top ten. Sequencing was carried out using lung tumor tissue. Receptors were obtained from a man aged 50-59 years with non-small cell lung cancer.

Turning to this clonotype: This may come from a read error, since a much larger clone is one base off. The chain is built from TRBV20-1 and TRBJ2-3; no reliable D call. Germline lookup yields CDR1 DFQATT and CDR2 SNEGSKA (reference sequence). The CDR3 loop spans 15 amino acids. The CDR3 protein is CCARDPKVPTDTQYF. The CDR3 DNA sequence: TGCTGTGCTAGAGATCCGAAGGTCCCCACAGATACGCAGTATTTT.

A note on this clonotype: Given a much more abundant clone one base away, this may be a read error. The CDR3: CVWSVNNYGYTF. The CDR3 DNA reads TGTGTCTGGAGTGTCAATAACTATGGCTACACCTTC. This chain joins TRBV30 and TRBJ1-2; D is unclear. The germline V gene encodes CDR1 GTSNPN and CDR2 SVGIG (reference sequence). The CDR3 totals 12 residues.

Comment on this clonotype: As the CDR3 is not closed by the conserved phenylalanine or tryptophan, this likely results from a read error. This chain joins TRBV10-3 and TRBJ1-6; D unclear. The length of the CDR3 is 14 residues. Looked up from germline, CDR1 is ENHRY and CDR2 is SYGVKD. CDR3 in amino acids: CATRAEVVNSPLHL. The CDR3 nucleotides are TGTGCCACCCGGGCAGAGGTGGTAAATTCACCTCTCCACCTT.

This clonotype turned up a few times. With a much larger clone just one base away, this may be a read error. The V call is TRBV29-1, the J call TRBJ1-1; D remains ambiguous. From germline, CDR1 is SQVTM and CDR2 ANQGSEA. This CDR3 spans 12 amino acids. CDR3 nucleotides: TGCAGCGTTGTCGTCACCGACACTCAAGCTTTCTTT. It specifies CSVVVTDTQAFF.

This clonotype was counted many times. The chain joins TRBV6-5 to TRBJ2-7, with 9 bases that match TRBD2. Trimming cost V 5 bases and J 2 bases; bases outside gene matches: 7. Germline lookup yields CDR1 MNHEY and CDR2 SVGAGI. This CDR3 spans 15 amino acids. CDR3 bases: TGTGCCAGCAGTAACCGGCGGGGGGGCCCCTACGAGCAGTACTTC. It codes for CASSNRRGGPYEQYF.

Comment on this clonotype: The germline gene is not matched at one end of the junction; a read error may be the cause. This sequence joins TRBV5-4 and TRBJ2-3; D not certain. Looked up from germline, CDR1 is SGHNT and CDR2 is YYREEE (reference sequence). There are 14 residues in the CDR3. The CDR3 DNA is TGTGGCAGCAGCTTGGATGGGGGCACAGATACGCAGTATTTT. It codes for CGSSLDGGTDTQYF.

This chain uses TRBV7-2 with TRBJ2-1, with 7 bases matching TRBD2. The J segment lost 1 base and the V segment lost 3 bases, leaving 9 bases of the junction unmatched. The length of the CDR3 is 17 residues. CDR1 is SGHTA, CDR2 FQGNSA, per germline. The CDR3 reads CASSLGSGYKSYNEQFF. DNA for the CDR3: TGTGCCAGCAGCTTGGGTAGCGGGTACAAGTCCTACAATGAGCAGTTCTTC. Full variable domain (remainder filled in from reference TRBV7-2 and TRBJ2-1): GAGVSQSPSNKVTEKGKDVELRCDPISGHTALYWYRQSLGQGLEFLIYFQGNSAPDKSGLPSDRFSAERTGGSVSTLTIQRTQQEDSAVYLCASSLGSGYKSYNEQFFGPGTRLTVL.

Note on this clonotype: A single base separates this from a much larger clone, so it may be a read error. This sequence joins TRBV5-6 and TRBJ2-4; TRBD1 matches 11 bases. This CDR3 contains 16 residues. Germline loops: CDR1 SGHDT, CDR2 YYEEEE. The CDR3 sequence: CVSSLGGTGGRSIQYF. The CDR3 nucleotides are TGTGTCAGCAGCTTGGGGGGGACAGGGGGTAGGAGCATTCAGTACTTC.

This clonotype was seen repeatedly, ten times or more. In DNA form, the CDR3 reads TGCGCCTGCGGGACATACTCCTACAATGAGCAGTTCTTC. It translates to CACGTYSYNEQFF. This chain joins TRBV10-2 and TRBJ2-1, with D tentatively TRBD1 or TRBD2 (6 bases each). The CDR3 sequence is 13 residues long. Trimming stripped 11 bases from V and 0 bases from J, with 11 bases between. CDR1 WSHSY and CDR2 SAAADI come from the germline V gene.

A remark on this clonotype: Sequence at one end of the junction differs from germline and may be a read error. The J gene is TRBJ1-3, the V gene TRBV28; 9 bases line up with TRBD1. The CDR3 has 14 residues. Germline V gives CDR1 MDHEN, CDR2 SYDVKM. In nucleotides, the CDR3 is TGCGCCAGCAGTCCGACAGGGGGGGGAAACACCATATATTTT. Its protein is CASSPTGGGNTIYF.

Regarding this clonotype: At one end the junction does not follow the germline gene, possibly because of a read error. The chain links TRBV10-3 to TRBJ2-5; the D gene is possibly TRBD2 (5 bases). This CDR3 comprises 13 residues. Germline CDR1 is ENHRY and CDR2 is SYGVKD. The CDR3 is CAINTRKGETQYF. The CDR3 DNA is TGCGCCATCAACACTAGGAAAGGAGAGACCCAGTACTTC.

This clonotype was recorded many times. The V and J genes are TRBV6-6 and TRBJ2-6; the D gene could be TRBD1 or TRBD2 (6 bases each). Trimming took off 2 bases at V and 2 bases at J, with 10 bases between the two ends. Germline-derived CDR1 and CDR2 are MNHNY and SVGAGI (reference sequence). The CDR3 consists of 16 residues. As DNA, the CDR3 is TGTGCCAGCAGTTACGGAGGGGGGACTGGGGCCAACGTCCTGACTTTC. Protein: CASSYGGGTGANVLTF.

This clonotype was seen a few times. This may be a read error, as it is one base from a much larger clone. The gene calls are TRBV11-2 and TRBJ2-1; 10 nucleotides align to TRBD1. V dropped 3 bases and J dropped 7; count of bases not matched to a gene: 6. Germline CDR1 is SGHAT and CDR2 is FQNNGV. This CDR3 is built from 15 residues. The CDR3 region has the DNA TGTGCCAGCAGCTTGGGACAGGGGAGGAGTAATGAGCAGTTCTTC. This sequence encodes CASSLGQGRSNEQFF.

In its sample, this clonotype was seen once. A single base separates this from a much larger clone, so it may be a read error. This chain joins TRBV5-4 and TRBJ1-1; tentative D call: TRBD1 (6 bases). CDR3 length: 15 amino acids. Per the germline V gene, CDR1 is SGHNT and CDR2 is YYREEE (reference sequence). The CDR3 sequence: CANSFGIRGNTEAFF. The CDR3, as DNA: TGTGCCAACAGCTTCGGGATCAGGGGAAACACTGAAGCTTTCTTT.

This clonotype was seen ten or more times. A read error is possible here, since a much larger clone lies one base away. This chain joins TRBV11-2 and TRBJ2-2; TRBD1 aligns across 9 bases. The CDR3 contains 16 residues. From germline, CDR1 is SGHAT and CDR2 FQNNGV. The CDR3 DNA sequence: TGTGCCAACAGCGTAATCCGGGGACAGGGTACCGGGGAGCTGTTTTTT. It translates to CANSVIRGQGTGELFF.

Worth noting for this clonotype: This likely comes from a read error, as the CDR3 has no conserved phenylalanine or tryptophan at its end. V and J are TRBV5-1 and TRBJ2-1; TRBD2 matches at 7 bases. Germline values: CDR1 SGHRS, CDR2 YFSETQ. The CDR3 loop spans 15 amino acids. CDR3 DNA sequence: TGTGCCAGCAGCGTGAGCGGGAACGGGCCCAATGAGCAGTTCCTC. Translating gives CASSVSGNGPNEQFL.

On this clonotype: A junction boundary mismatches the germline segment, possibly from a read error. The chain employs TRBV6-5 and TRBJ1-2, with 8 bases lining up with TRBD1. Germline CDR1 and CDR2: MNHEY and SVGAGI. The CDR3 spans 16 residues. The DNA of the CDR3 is TGTGCCAGCAGTTACTCCGGACAGGGTGAAATGAATGGCTGCATCTTC. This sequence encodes CASSYSGQGEMNGCIF.

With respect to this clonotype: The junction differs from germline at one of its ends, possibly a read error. The DNA of the CDR3 is TGTGTCAGCAGTGTCACAAGAGATACGCACTATTTT. Translation gives CVSSVTRDTHYF. V gene TRBV12-3 or TRBV12-4 combines with J gene TRBJ2-3, with D unresolved. The CDR3 loop spans 12 amino acids.

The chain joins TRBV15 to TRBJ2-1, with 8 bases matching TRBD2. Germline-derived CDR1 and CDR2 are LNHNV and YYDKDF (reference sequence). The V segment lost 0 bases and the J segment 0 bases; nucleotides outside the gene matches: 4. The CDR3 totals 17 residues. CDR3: CATSRDGTSGSYNEQFF. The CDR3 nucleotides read TGTGCCACCAGCAGAGACGGGACTAGTGGCTCCTACAATGAGCAGTTCTTC.